The rows below give T cell receptor beta chains drawn from one sample of a study of blood T cells in healthy people across ages. TCRdb re-called the 5' RACE reads with MiXCR, one entry per CDR3 protein. Counted here are hundreds of thousands of distinct CDR3 sequences, 49% occurring once; the ten biggest clones make up around 32%. Sequenced sample: blood. The receptors were gathered from a woman aged 55 to 70 in good health. Both conserved end residues are part of each CDR3. The order of the fields is J gene, clone size, D gene, V gene, CDR3 DNA, CDR3 protein. A D gene is named only where the DNA matches it firmly. Where a row states a size, it is once, few, many or the class of an expanded clone; other rows omit it.

J: TRBJ2-7; size: NA; D: TRBD2; V: TRBV2; DNA: TGTGCCAGCAGCGTCGGAGCTAGCGGGAGTTCTTACGAGCAGTACTTC; CDR3: CASSVGASGSSYEQYF
J: TRBJ2-7; size: NA; D: TRBD1; V: TRBV24-1; DNA: TGTGCCACCAGTGATCCGACAGGGTCTGGGTACGAGCAGTACTTC; CDR3: CATSDPTGSGYEQYF
J: TRBJ2-7; size: NA; D: TRBD2; V: TRBV7-2; DNA: TGTGCCAGCAGCGCGGGGGGCGTCGAGCAGTACTTC; CDR3: CASSAGGVEQYF
J: TRBJ2-5; size: few; D: NA; V: TRBV7-2; DNA: TGTGCCAGCAGCTTAAGTTTCTCGGTCAGCCAAGAGACCCAGTACTTC; CDR3: CASSLSFSVSQETQYF
J: TRBJ1-4; size: NA; D: NA; V: TRBV28; DNA: TGTGCCAGCACTACAGGGTCAACTAATGAAAAACTGTTTTTT; CDR3: CASTTGSTNEKLFF
J: TRBJ2-5; size: NA; D: TRBD1; V: TRBV27; DNA: TGTGCCAGCAGTTTAGGGACAGGGATCAATGAGCAGTACTTC; CDR3: CASSLGTGINEQYF
J: TRBJ2-7; size: NA; D: TRBD2; V: TRBV20-1; DNA: TGCAGTGCTAGGGGACTAGAGTCCCATGAGCAGTACTTC; CDR3: CSARGLESHEQYF
J: TRBJ2-1; size: NA; D: NA; V: TRBV28; DNA: TGTGCCAGCAGGGCTCCGGGACGCTTGAATGAGCAGTTCTTC; CDR3: CASRAPGRLNEQFF
J: TRBJ2-6; size: few; D: NA; V: TRBV10-3; DNA: TGTGCCATCAGGCCAGACTTCTCTGGGGCCAACGTCCTGACTTTC; CDR3: CAIRPDFSGANVLTF
J: TRBJ2-3; size: few; D: NA; V: TRBV7-2; DNA: TGTGCCAGCAGCGCTGGAAGAACCACAGATACGCAGTATTTT; CDR3: CASSAGRTTDTQYF
J: TRBJ2-5; size: few; D: TRBD2; V: TRBV5-1; DNA: TGCGCCAGCAGCTCCGGACTAGATCTAGAGCAGTACTTC; CDR3: CASSSGLDLEQYF
J: TRBJ1-3; size: NA; D: NA; V: TRBV6-2/TRBV6-3; DNA: TGTGCCAGCAGCCCCGGGATACGAAACACCATATATTTT; CDR3: CASSPGIRNTIYF
J: TRBJ2-7; size: NA; D: NA; V: TRBV18; DNA: TGTGCCAGCTCACCATTTGACGCGGGGACCTACGAGCAGTACTTC; CDR3: CASSPFDAGTYEQYF
J: TRBJ2-2; size: few; D: TRBD2; V: TRBV29-1; DNA: TGCAGCGTTGTTAGCGGGAGCTTGAGCGGGGAGCTGTTTTTT; CDR3: CSVVSGSLSGELFF
J: TRBJ2-7; size: NA; D: TRBD1; V: TRBV20-1; DNA: TGCAGTGCTTGGGGACAGGGGTTCTACGAGCAGTACTTC; CDR3: CSAWGQGFYEQYF
J: TRBJ2-7; size: NA; D: TRBD1; V: TRBV28; DNA: TGTGCCAGCAGTCTCCCGGGACAGGGCTACGAGCAGTACTTC; CDR3: CASSLPGQGYEQYF
J: TRBJ2-5; size: NA; D: TRBD2; V: TRBV29-1; DNA: TGCAGCGTTCAGCGGGAACAAGAGACCCAGTACTTC; CDR3: CSVQREQETQYF
J: TRBJ2-7; size: many; D: TRBD1; V: TRBV7-2; DNA: TGTGCCAGCAGTTTAGGGGGCCGCTCCTACGAGCAGTACTTC; CDR3: CASSLGGRSYEQYF
J: TRBJ2-3; size: NA; D: NA; V: TRBV7-3; DNA: TGTGCCAGCAGCTTAAAAAGGGCCCGCGAGGATACGCAGTATTTT; CDR3: CASSLKRAREDTQYF
J: TRBJ2-7; size: NA; D: TRBD1; V: TRBV20-1; DNA: TGCAGTGCTAGAGATCCCGACAGGGTCTACGAGCAGTACTTC; CDR3: CSARDPDRVYEQYF
J: TRBJ1-1; size: NA; D: NA; V: TRBV6-1; DNA: TGTGCCAGCAGTGAAGTGTACAGAAACCTGCCACCTGAAGCTTTCTTT; CDR3: CASSEVYRNLPPEAFF
J: TRBJ2-5; size: NA; D: NA; V: TRBV29-1; DNA: TGCAGCGTTGACCGGGACACTGTAAGCGAGACCCAGTACTTC; CDR3: CSVDRDTVSETQYF
J: TRBJ2-3; size: NA; D: NA; V: TRBV10-3; DNA: TGTGCCATCAGAGGACAGTCCACAGATACGCAGTATTTT; CDR3: CAIRGQSTDTQYF
J: TRBJ2-5; size: NA; D: NA; V: TRBV24-1; DNA: TGTGCCACCAGTGCCAGGGGAGGGGAAGAGACCCAGTACTTC; CDR3: CATSARGGEETQYF
J: TRBJ2-7; size: NA; D: NA; V: TRBV5-1; DNA: TGCGCCAGCAGCTTGTCGAGTGGGGTTCTCCTCTACGAGCAGTACTTC; CDR3: CASSLSSGVLLYEQYF
J: TRBJ2-1; size: NA; D: NA; V: TRBV15; DNA: TGTGCCACCAGCAGAGACTTGGGGGCGGCCGCGAAACAGTTCTTC; CDR3: CATSRDLGAAAKQFF
J: TRBJ2-1; size: many; D: NA; V: TRBV20-1; DNA: TGCGTACCCCGGGCCCCCCGATACAATGAGCAGTTCTTC; CDR3: CVPRAPRYNEQFF